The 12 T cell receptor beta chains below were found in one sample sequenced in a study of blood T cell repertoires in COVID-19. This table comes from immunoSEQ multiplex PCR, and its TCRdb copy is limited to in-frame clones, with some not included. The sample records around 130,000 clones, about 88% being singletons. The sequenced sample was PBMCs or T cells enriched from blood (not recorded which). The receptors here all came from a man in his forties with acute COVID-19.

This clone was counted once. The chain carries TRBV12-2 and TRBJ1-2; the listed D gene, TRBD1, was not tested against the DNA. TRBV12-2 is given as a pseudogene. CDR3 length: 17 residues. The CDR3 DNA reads TGTGCAAGTCGCTGCCTAGTTGGCTTTTTACAGGCCGATGGCTACACCTTC. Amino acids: CASRCLVGFLQADGYTF.

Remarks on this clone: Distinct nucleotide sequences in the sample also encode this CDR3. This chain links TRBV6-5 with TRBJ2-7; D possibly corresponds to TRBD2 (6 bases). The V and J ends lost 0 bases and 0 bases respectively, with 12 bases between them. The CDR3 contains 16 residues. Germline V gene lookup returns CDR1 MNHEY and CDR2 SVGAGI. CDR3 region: CASSYSSGGSSYEQYF. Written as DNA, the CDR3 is TGTGCCAGCAGTTACTCGAGTGGGGGGAGCTCCTACGAGCAGTACTTC.

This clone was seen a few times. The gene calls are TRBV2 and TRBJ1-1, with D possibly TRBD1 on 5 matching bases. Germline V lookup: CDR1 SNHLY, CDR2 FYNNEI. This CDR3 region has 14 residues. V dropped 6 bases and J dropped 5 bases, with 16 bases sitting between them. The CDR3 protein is CASSEPGRVTEAFF. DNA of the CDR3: TGTGCCAGCAGCGAACCAGGGAGGGTAACTGAAGCTTTCTTT.

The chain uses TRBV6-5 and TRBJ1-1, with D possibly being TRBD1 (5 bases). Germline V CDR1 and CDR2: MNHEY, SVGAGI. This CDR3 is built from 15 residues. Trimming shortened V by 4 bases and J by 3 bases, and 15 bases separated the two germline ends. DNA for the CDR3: TGTGCCAGCAGTTCCGCCCTAACAGGTTACACTGAAGCTTTCTTT. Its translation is CASSSALTGYTEAFF.

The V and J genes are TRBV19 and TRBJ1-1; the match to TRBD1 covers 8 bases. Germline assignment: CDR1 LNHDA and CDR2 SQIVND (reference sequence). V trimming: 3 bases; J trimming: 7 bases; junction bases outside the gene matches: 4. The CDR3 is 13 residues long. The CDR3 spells CASSMSDRVEAFF. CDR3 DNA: TGTGCCAGTAGTATGTCGGACAGGGTTGAAGCTTTCTTT. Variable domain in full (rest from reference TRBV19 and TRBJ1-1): DGGITQSPKYLFRKEGQNVTLSCEQNLNHDAMYWYRQDPGQGLRLIYYSQIVNDFQKGDIAEGYSVSREKKESFPLTVTSAQKNPTAFYLCASSMSDRVEAFFGQGTRLTVV.

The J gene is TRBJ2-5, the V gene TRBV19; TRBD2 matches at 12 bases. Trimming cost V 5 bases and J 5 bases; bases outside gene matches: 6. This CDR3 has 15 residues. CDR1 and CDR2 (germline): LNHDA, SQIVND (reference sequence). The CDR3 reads CASSQLGTSGETQYF. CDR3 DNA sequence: TGTGCCAGTAGTCAACTAGGGACTAGCGGGGAGACCCAGTACTTC.

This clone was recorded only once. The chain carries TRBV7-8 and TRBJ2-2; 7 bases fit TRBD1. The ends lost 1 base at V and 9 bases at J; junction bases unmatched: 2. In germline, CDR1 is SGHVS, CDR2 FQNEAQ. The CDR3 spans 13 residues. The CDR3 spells CASSLGTGRELFF. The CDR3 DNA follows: TGTGCCAGCAGCTTAGGGACAGGCAGGGAGCTGTTTTTT.

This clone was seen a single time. The CDR3 region is CASQGLSYEQYF. The CDR3, as DNA: TGTGCCAGTCAGGGACTCTCCTACGAGCAGTACTTC. The genes are TRBV2 and TRBJ2-7; a possible D gene is TRBD2 (6 bases). Deletions cut 9 bases from V and 0 bases from J, with 9 bases between. Germline V gene sequence: CDR1 SNHLY, CDR2 FYNNEI. This CDR3 region has 12 residues.

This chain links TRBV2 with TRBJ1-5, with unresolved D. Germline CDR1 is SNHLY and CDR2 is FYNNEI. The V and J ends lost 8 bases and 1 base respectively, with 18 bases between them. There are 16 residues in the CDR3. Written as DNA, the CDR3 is TGTGCCAGCTCGACACTCCCCTTTGGGAGCAATCAGCCCCAGCATTTT. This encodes CASSTLPFGSNQPQHF.

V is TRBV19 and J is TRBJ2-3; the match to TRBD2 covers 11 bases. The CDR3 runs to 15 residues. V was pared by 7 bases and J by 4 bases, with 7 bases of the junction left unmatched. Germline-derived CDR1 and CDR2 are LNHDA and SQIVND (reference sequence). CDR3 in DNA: TGTGCCAGTACCCGGACTAGCGGGTTCGCAGATACGCAGTATTTT. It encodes CASTRTSGFADTQYF.

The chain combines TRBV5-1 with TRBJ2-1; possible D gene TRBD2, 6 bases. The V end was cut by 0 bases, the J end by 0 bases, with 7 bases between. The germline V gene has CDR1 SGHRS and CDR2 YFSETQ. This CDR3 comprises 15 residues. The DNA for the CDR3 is TGCGCCAGCAGCTTGGGACTAGACTCCTACAATGAGCAGTTCTTC. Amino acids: CASSLGLDSYNEQFF.

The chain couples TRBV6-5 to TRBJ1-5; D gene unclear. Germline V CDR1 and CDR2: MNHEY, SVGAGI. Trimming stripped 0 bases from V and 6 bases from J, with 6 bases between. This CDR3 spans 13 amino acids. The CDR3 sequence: CASSYSEGQPQHF. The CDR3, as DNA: TGTGCCAGCAGTTACTCAGAGGGTCAGCCCCAGCATTTT.